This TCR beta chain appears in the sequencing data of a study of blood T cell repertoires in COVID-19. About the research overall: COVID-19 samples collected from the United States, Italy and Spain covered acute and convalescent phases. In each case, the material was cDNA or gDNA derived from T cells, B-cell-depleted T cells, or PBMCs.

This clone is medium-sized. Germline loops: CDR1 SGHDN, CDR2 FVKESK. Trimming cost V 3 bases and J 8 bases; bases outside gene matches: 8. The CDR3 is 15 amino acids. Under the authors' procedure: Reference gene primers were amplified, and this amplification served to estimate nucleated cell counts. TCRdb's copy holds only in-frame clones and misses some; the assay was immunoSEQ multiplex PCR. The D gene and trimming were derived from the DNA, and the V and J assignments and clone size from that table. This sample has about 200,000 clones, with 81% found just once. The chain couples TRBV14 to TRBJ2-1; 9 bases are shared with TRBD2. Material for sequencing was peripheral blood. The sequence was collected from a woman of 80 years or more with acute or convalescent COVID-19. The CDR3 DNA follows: TGTGCCAGCAGCCACCCAGCTAGCGGGGCTTATGAGCAGTTCTTC. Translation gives CASSHPASGAYEQFF.